The 22 T cell receptor beta chains reported below all come from one sample, sequenced in a study of shared clonotypes between healthy human individuals (dated by TCRdb to 2018 to 2020). The library was produced with the immunoSEQ multiplex PCR assay. TCRdb retrieved this table from immuneACCESS and kept in-frame rearrangements only. Not all clones are present; in checked studies, unresolved V genes account for under half, and no reason is known for the remainder. The sample profile shows roughly 1,100,000 clones; 75% of them were found once. The ten most abundant clones make up around 1.4% of the sample. Sequences were obtained from memory CD4+ T cells sorted from blood. The cell subset or site label of this sample denotes: CD45RA-negative fraction. These receptors all stem from a man younger than 35 in good health.

The V gene is TRBV7-2, the J gene TRBJ1-5; the match to TRBD1 covers 7 bases. Germline V gene sequence: CDR1 SGHTA, CDR2 FQGNSA. J lost 4 bases, V lost 0 bases, and 3 bases had no gene match. This CDR3 is built from 15 residues. The CDR3: CASSLAPGGNQPQHF. The CDR3 DNA reads as TGTGCCAGCAGCTTAGCGCCAGGGGGTAATCAGCCCCAGCATTTT.

This chain uses TRBV6-5 with TRBJ1-2; possibly TRBD1 for D (5 bases). Between the trimmed V and J ends, which lost 5 bases and 5 bases, there was a span of 15 bases. The CDR3 runs to 14 residues. Germline V gives CDR1 MNHEY, CDR2 SVGAGI. CDR3 nucleotides: TGTGCCAGCAGTCTAACGGGCAGGGTATATGGCTACACCTTC. Its translation: CASSLTGRVYGYTF.

This clone was seen just once. This chain uses TRBV11-3 with TRBJ1-6, with a possible D match to TRBD1 (5 bases). Germline CDR1 is SGHNT and CDR2 is YENEEA. This CDR3 comprises 14 residues. The germline V and J ends were trimmed by 4 bases and 10 bases, with 14 bases remaining between them. The CDR3 DNA sequence: TGTGCCAGCAGCTCGTGGGCAGGGACCTCACCCCTCCACTTT. Its protein is CASSSWAGTSPLHF.

The genes are TRBV7-9 and TRBJ1-4; 7 bases align to TRBD1. The CDR3 has 15 amino acids. CDR1 and CDR2 from the germline V gene are SEHNR and FQNEAQ (reference sequence). V lost 0 bases and J lost 11; bases outside the gene matches: 9. The CDR3 loop reads CASSLATGDVDKLFF. Written as DNA, the CDR3 is TGTGCCAGCAGCTTAGCAACAGGGGATGTAGACAAACTGTTTTTT.

A few counts support this clone. The J gene is TRBJ2-1, the V gene TRBV9, with TRBD2 identical over 8 bases. V trimming: 4 bases; J trimming: 2 bases; junction bases outside the gene matches: 5. The CDR3 has 15 amino acids. The germline V gene has CDR1 SGDLS and CDR2 YYNGEE. CDR3 DNA sequence: TGTGCCAGCAGCAACCGACTAGCGACCTACAATGAGCAGTTCTTC. Its protein product is CASSNRLATYNEQFF.

About this clone itself: This CDR3 is also generated by other DNA sequences in the sample. V and J are TRBV20-1 and TRBJ2-5; D ambiguous. Germline CDR1 is DFQATT and CDR2 is SNEGSKA (reference sequence). The CDR3 covers 11 residues. V lost 5 bases to trimming and J lost 0 bases, with 4 bases between them. The CDR3 here is CSAGYQETQYF. CDR3 DNA: TGCAGTGCTGGCTACCAAGAGACCCAGTACTTC.

The chain carries TRBV2 and TRBJ2-7, with TRBD2 matching 9 bases. Trimming cost V 6 bases and J 6 bases; bases outside gene matches: 9. The CDR3 consists of 14 residues. The germline gives CDR1 SNHLY, CDR2 FYNNEI. The chain's CDR3 is CASSPISGSREQYF. The CDR3 nucleotides read TGTGCCAGCAGCCCCATTAGCGGGAGCCGCGAGCAGTACTTC.

This rearrangement joins TRBV10-3 to TRBJ1-2; 11 nucleotides match TRBD1. V shed 8 bases and J 7 bases; nucleotides not matched to a gene: 0. CDR1 ENHRY and CDR2 SYGVKD come from the germline V gene. This CDR3 comprises 11 residues. The chain's CDR3 is CAIGTGGGYTF. In DNA, the CDR3 is TGTGCCATCGGGACAGGGGGTGGCTACACCTTC.

This clone occurred once. The rearrangement joins TRBV10-1 to TRBJ1-1, with 7 positions matching TRBD1. Germline V CDR1 and CDR2: WNHNN, SYGVQD (reference sequence). V shed 1 base, J shed 10 bases, and the junction held 6 bases outside the gene matches. This CDR3 region has 13 residues. The CDR3 loop is CASSEYRQGVAFF. CDR3 nucleotide sequence: TGCGCCAGCAGTGAGTATAGACAGGGAGTAGCTTTCTTT.

Written as DNA, the CDR3 is TGCAGCGTCAACTTCGACAGCACAGATACGCAGTATTTT. Its protein is CSVNFDSTDTQYF. V is TRBV29-1 and J is TRBJ2-3; D is undetermined. Germline CDR1 is SQVTM and CDR2 is ANQGSEA. The ends were cut back, 6 bases at V and 0 bases at J, with 10 bases in the middle. The CDR3 runs 13 residues.

The chain is built from TRBV10-1 and TRBJ2-3, with D perhaps assigned TRBD1 or TRBD2 (5 bases each). Germline CDR1 reads WNHNN; CDR2 reads SYGVQD (reference sequence). The CDR3 loop spans 14 amino acids. Between the trimmed V and J ends, which lost 10 bases and 6 bases, there was a span of 20 bases. The CDR3 sequence is CATPGTGKTDTQYF. DNA for the CDR3: TGCGCCACCCCCGGGACGGGTAAAACTGATACGCAGTATTTT.

About this clone: It is likely a read error: a sequence one base away is far more abundant. The CDR3 DNA reads TGTGCCAGCTCACCAACGTATCAACTAGCGAATTGCAATGAGCAGTTCTTC. This sequence encodes CASSPTYQLANCNEQFF. This chain joins TRBV18 and TRBJ2-1; 7 nucleotides agree with TRBD2. The CDR3 contains 17 residues. V lost 2 bases and J lost 6; bases outside the gene matches: 13. CDR1 is KGHSH, CDR2 LQKENI, per germline.

Here the CDR3 DNA reads TGCGCCAGCCAAGTGCGGCGGGGGGTTACAGATACGCAGTATTTT. Its translation: CASQVRRGVTDTQYF. The chain couples TRBV5-1 to TRBJ2-3, with TRBD2 identical over 8 bases. Germline values: CDR1 SGHRS, CDR2 YFSETQ. This CDR3 is built from 15 residues. V gave up 7 bases and J gave up 3 bases; unmatched junction bases: 10.

The V call is TRBV12-5, the J call TRBJ2-7, with D perhaps matching TRBD1 or TRBD2 (5 bases each). V lost 6 bases, J lost 7 bases, and 16 bases lay in between. The CDR3 has 13 amino acids. The V gene's germline CDR1 is LGHNT and CDR2 FRNRAP. The CDR3 nucleotides read TGTGCTAGTGGCAATTCCGGGGCCAGTGAGCAGTACTTC. It translates to CASGNSGASEQYF. The whole variable domain, remainder taken from reference TRBV12-5 and TRBJ2-7, is DARVTQTPRHKVTEMGQEVTMRCQPILGHNTVFWYRQTMMQGLELLAYFRNRAPLDDSGMPKDRFSAEMPDATLATLKIQPSEPRDSAVYFCASGNSGASEQYFGPGTRLTVT.

This chain joins TRBV18 and TRBJ1-2; tentative D call: TRBD1 (6 bases). In germline, CDR1 is KGHSH, CDR2 LQKENI. Trimming removed 4 bases at V and 1 base at J, with 19 bases between. The CDR3 covers 17 residues. The CDR3 nucleotides read TGTGCCAGCTCACTTACTCTGGACAGCCAGGGTAACTATGGCTACACCTTC. It encodes CASSLTLDSQGNYGYTF.

This chain links TRBV28 with TRBJ2-2; 8 positions agree with TRBD2. Germline values: CDR1 MDHEN, CDR2 SYDVKM. This CDR3 is built from 16 residues. After removal of 6 bases from V and 2 bases from J, the junction contained 8 bases not matched to a gene. CDR3 protein: CASSSGGTHNTGELFF. Here the CDR3 DNA reads TGTGCCAGCAGCTCGGGAGGGACTCATAACACCGGGGAGCTGTTTTTT.

The rearrangement joins TRBV19 to TRBJ2-1, with 8 bases fitting TRBD1. Germline V gene lookup returns CDR1 LNHDA and CDR2 SQIVND (reference sequence). Losses at the gene ends were 0 bases for V and 4 bases for J; bases not matched to a gene: 2. The CDR3 sequence is 15 residues long. This chain's CDR3 is CASSIDRGPYNEQFF. In DNA form, the CDR3 reads TGTGCCAGTAGTATAGACAGGGGGCCTTACAATGAGCAGTTCTTC.

This clone has just a few counts. For the CDR3, the DNA is TGTGCCAGTAGTATAGGGTCGGCACCCCTCCACTTT. This sequence encodes CASSIGSAPLHF. The rearrangement links TRBV19 to TRBJ1-6; D gene ambiguous. Germline V lookup: CDR1 LNHDA, CDR2 SQIVND (reference sequence). This CDR3 is built from 12 residues. The V gene lost 1 base and the J gene lost 11 bases, with 6 bases spanning the gap. The entire variable domain, with the rest obtained from reference TRBV19 and TRBJ1-6, is as follows: DGGITQSPKYLFRKEGQNVTLSCEQNLNHDAMYWYRQDPGQGLRLIYYSQIVNDFQKGDIAEGYSVSREKKESFPLTVTSAQKNPTAFYLCASSIGSAPLHFGNGTRLTVT.

CDR3 residues: CASSLSGTSSDTQYF. In DNA form, the CDR3 reads TGTGCCAGCAGTTTATCTGGGACTAGCTCAGATACGCAGTATTTT. The rearrangement uses TRBV28 and TRBJ2-3, with TRBD2 matching over 9 bases. V dropped 1 base and J dropped 4; count of bases not matched to a gene: 3. CDR1 MDHEN and CDR2 SYDVKM come from the germline V gene. The CDR3 sequence is 15 residues long.

The genes are TRBV5-4 and TRBJ1-2, with 9 bases matching TRBD1. Germline-derived CDR1 and CDR2 are SGHNT and YYREEE (reference sequence). The CDR3 runs 14 residues. J was trimmed by 8 bases and V by 5 bases; bases with no gene match: 10. Here the CDR3 DNA reads TGTGCCAGCAGACCGGACAGGGGAGGGGAGGGCTACACCTTC. Translated: CASRPDRGGEGYTF.

The genes are TRBV6-6 and TRBJ2-3; 10 bases fit TRBD1. The CDR3 is made up of 15 amino acids. V lost 6 bases, J lost 2 bases, and 5 bases stayed unmatched. Germline V gene sequence: CDR1 MNHNY, CDR2 SVGAGI (reference sequence). The CDR3 here is CASSRGQGYTDTQYF. The CDR3, as DNA: TGTGCCAGCAGCCGGGGACAGGGGTACACAGATACGCAGTATTTT.

The genes are TRBV6-1 and TRBJ2-3; 8 positions match TRBD2. The V and J ends lost 7 bases and 0 bases, in that order; junction bases with no gene match: 3. CDR3 length: 14 amino acids. Per the germline V gene, CDR1 is MNHNS and CDR2 is SASEGT. Here the CDR3 reads CASTRGVSTDTQYF. In nucleotides, the CDR3 is TGTGCCAGCACGCGGGGGGTGAGCACAGATACGCAGTATTTT.